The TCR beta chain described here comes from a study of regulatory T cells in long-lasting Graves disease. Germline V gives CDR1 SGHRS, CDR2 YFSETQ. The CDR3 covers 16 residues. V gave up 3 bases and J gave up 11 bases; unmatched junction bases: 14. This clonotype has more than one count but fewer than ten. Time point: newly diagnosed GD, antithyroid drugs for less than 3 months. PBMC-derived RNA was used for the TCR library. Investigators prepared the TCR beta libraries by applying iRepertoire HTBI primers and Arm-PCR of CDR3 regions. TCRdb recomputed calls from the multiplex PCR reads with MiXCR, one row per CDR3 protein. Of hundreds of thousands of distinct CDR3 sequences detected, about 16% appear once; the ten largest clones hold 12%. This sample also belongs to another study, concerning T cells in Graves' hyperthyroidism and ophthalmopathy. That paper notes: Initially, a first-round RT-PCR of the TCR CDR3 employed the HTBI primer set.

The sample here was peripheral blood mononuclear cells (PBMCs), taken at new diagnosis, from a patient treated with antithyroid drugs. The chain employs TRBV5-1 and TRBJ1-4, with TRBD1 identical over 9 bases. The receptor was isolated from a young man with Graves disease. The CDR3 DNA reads TGCGCCAGCAGCTCCTCCGAGGGACAGGGACGTGGGAAACTGTTTTTT. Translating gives CASSSSEGQGRGKLFF.